This TCR beta chain was recovered during a study of response to subunit inactivated influenza vaccine. The V gene lost 0 bases and the J gene lost 5 bases, with 22 bases spanning the gap. This CDR3 contains 18 residues. Per the germline V gene, CDR1 is LGHNA and CDR2 is YSLEER. This clonotype showed up many times. TCRdb independently ran MiXCR on the RT-PCR reads; one entry per CDR3 protein. Of almost 250,000 distinct CDR3 sequences in the sample, 9% to 15% were seen once. The TCR comes from a man in his fifties or sixties who received an inactivated influenza vaccine. The chain couples TRBV4-3 to TRBJ2-5; D is unclear. Sequencing used non-naive T cells sorted from PBMCs, obtained roughly 2 weeks before vaccination. Written as DNA, the CDR3 is TGCGCCAGCAGCCAAGATAGAGGAACCAGTGGGCGAGGTGAGACCCAGTACTTC. As protein: CASSQDRGTSGRGETQYF.